These 5 T cell receptor beta chains came from one sample sequenced in a study of blood T cell dynamics during melanoma immunotherapy (dated by TCRdb to the early 2020s). This specimen's time point label, interpreted: pre-treatment baseline. Library preparation used the immunoSEQ multiplex PCR assay. TCRdb obtained this table from immuneACCESS and retained in-frame rearrangements with V and J assigned. These tables miss some clones; where compared with another copy, unresolved V genes account for less than half of the shortfall, and the remainder is unexplained. This sample holds nearly 25,000 clones; 87% were observed only once. The ten largest account for 3.5% to 6% of the sample. The source was blood, collected from a patient treated with checkpoint blockade. These receptors were taken from a human donor with melanoma.

This clone was seen just once. This chain uses TRBV5-6 with TRBJ2-1, with D hard to call. The CDR3 contains 13 residues. Germline lookup yields CDR1 SGHDT and CDR2 YYEEEE. Trimming took off 0 bases at V and 6 bases at J, with 7 bases between the two ends. CDR3 nucleotides: TGTGCCAGCAGCTTGGGGGTGTCCAATGAGCAGTTCTTC. This translates into CASSLGVSNEQFF.

This clone has only a few counts. V usage is TRBV7-9 and J usage is TRBJ1-4; D is possibly TRBD1 (5 bases). This CDR3 comprises 15 residues. The germline gives CDR1 SEHNR, CDR2 FQNEAQ (reference sequence). V lost 1 base and J 7 bases, leaving 13 bases between the germline ends. The CDR3 reads CASSLDRSLGEKLFF. DNA for the CDR3: TGTGCCAGCAGCTTAGACAGGTCCCTCGGTGAAAAACTGTTTTTT. Full variable domain (remainder filled in from reference TRBV7-9 and TRBJ1-4): DTGVSQNPRHKITKRGQNVTFRCDPISEHNRLYWYRQTLGQGPEFLTYFQNEAQLEKSRLLSDRFSAERPKGSFSTLEIQRTEQGDSAMYLCASSLDRSLGEKLFFGSGTQLSVL.

The rearrangement uses TRBV28 and TRBJ2-5; 9 positions agree with TRBD2. V dropped 6 bases and J dropped 5; count of bases not matched to a gene: 7. The CDR3 extends over 14 amino acids. Germline-derived CDR1 and CDR2 are MDHEN and SYDVKM. The CDR3 protein is CASSPWTSVETQYF. The CDR3 nucleotides read TGTGCCAGCAGCCCTTGGACTAGCGTGGAGACCCAGTACTTC.

The rearrangement links TRBV6-1 to TRBJ2-6; D ambiguous. V was shortened by 6 bases and J by 4 bases, with 1 base between the two germline ends. Germline lookup yields CDR1 MNHNS and CDR2 SASEGT. This CDR3 is 11 amino acids long. CDR3 protein: CASRGANVLTF. The CDR3 coding sequence is TGTGCCAGCAGGGGGGCCAACGTCCTGACTTTC.

The chain carries TRBV6-5 and TRBJ2-7; 7 positions match TRBD2. This CDR3 is built from 16 residues. V lost 2 bases, J lost 0 bases, and 7 bases stayed unmatched. The germline V gene encodes CDR1 MNHEY and CDR2 SVGAGI. CDR3 bases: TGTGCCAGCAGTTACGGATCTCCTAGCGGCTCCTACGAGCAGTACTTC. Residues: CASSYGSPSGSYEQYF.